The sequence of this TCR beta chain was determined in a study of cytomegalovirus exposure and HLA in healthy donors. Broader study findings: Specificity of a few CMV-associated chains for CMV antigens was verified in vitro.

60 Vbeta and 13 Jbeta primers were used in PCR. Only in-frame clones appear in the TCRdb table, and some are missing; sequencing was by immunoSEQ multiplex PCR. The sample comprises roughly 61,000 clones, about 90% of which are singletons, and approximately 1.6% rests with the top ten. The CDR3 sequence is 15 residues long. Germline V CDR1 and CDR2: SGHDT, YYEEEE. J was trimmed by 4 bases and V by 4 bases; bases with no gene match: 6. As regards this clone: As yet, its antigen is unknown.

Donors were nominally healthy when sampled, though unrecorded immune exposures were likely. The V gene is TRBV5-6, the J gene TRBJ2-2; TRBD1 aligns across 8 bases. This sequence was found in a man aged 30 to 39 in good health and CMV-seropositive. What was sequenced was PBMCs. CDR3 sequence reads: CASSPWTGRTGELFF. CDR3 bases: TGTGCCAGCAGCCCCTGGACAGGGCGCACCGGGGAGCTGTTTTTT.